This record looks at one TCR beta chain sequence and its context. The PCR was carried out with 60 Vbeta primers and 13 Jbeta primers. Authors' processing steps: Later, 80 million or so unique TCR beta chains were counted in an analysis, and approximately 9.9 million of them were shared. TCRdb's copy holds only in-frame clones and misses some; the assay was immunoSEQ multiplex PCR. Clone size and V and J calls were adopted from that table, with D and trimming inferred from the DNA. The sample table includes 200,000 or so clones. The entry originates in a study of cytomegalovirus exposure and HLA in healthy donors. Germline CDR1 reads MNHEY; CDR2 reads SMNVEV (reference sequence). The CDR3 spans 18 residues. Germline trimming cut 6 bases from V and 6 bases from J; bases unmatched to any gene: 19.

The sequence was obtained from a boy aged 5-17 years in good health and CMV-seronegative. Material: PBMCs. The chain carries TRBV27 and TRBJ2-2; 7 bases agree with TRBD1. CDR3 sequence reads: CASSPKDLGGYRPGELFF. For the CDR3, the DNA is TGTGCCAGCAGCCCAAAAGATTTAGGGGGCTACCGCCCCGGGGAGCTGTTTTTT.